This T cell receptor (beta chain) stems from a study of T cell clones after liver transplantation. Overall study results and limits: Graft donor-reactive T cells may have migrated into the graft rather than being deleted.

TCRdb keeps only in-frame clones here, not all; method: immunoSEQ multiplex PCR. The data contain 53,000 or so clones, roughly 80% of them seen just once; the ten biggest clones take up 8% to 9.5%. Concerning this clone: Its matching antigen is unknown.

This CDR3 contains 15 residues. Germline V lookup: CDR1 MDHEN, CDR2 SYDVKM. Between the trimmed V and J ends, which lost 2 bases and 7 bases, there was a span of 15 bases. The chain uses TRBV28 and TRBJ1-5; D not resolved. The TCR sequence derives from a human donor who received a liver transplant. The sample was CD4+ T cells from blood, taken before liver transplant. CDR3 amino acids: CASSLRRAFGQPQHF. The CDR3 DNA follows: TGTGCCAGCAGTTTACGACGCGCCTTCGGGCAGCCCCAGCATTTT.